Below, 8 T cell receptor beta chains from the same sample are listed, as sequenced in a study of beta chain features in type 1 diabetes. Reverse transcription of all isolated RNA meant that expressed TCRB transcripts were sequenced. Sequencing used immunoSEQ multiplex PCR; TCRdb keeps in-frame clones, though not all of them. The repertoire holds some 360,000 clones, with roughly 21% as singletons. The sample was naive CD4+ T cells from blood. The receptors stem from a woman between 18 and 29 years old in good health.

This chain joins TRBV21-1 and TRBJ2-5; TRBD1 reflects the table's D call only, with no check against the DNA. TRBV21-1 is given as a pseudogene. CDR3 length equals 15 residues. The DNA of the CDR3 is TGTGCCAGCAGCAGCTTGGGACAGTTCCAAGAGACCCAGTACTTC. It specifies CASSSLGQFQETQYF.

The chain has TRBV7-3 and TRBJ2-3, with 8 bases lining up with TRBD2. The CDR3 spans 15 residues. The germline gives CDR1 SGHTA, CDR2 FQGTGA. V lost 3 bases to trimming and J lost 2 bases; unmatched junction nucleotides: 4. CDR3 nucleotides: TGTGCCAGCAGCTTCGTAGCGGGGAACACAGATACGCAGTATTTT. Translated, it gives CASSFVAGNTDTQYF.

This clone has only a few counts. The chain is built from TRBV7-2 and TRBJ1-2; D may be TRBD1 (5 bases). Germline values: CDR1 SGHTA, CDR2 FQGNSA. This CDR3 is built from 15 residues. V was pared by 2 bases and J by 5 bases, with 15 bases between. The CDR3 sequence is CASSLSSAGIYGYTF. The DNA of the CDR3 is TGTGCCAGCAGCTTAAGTTCGGCAGGGATTTATGGCTACACCTTC.

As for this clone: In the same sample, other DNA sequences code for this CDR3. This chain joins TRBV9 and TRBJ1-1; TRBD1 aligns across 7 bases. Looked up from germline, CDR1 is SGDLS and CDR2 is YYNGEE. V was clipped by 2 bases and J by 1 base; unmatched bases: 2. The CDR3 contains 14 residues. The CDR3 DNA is TGTGCCAGCAGCGTCGGGACAGCGAACACTGAAGCTTTCTTT. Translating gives CASSVGTANTEAFF.

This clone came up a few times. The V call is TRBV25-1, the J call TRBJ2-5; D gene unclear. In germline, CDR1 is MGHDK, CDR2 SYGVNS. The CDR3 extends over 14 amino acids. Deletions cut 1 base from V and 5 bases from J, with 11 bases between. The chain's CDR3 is CASSEFQSRETQYF. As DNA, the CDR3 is TGTGCCAGCAGTGAATTTCAATCTCGGGAGACCCAGTACTTC.

The CDR3 protein is CASSGLAGFYEQYF. Written as DNA, the CDR3 is TGTGCCAGCAGCGGACTAGCGGGTTTCTACGAGCAGTACTTC. This chain joins TRBV9 and TRBJ2-7; TRBD2 matches at 10 bases. Per the germline V gene, CDR1 is SGDLS and CDR2 is YYNGEE. The CDR3 loop spans 14 amino acids. V lost 3 bases to trimming and J lost 3 bases; unmatched junction nucleotides: 3.

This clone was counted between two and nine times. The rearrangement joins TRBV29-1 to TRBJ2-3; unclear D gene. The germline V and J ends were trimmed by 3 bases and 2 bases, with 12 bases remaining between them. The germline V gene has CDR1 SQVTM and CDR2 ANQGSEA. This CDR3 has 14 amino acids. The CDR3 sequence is CSVDGGGYTDTQYF. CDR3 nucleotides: TGCAGCGTTGACGGCGGTGGGTACACAGATACGCAGTATTTT.

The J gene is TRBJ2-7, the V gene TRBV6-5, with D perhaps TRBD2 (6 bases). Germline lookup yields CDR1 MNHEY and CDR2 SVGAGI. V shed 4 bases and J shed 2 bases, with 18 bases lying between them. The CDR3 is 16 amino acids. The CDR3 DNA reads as TGTGCCAGCAGTTCCCTCCCGGGAGTCGGGCCCTACGAGCAGTACTTC. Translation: CASSSLPGVGPYEQYF.